What follows are 9 T cell receptor beta chains derived from one specimen sequenced in a study of T cell changes during pregnancy in multiple sclerosis (dated by TCRdb to about 2019). Library construction relied on the immunoSEQ multiplex PCR assay. The source is immuneACCESS, and TCRdb retained only in-frame sequences with V and J called. Part of the clones is not carried over; for the studies checked, unresolved V genes explain less than half of this, and the remainder is unexplained. In all, the sample holds approximately 34,000 clones, and approximately 90% of those were seen once. The top ten constitute under 0.55% of the sample. The sample consisted of CD4+ T cells from peripheral blood mononuclear cells, taken after pregnancy. These receptors were taken from a female donor with multiple sclerosis, enrolled in a pregnancy study.

The CDR3 nucleotides read TGTGCCAGCAGTGTAAAACAGGGTTCCGGGGAGCTGTTTTTT. It yields the protein CASSVKQGSGELFF. The V and J genes are TRBV2 and TRBJ2-2; perhaps TRBD1 as D (6 bases). The CDR3 is made up of 14 amino acids. V shed 4 bases and J shed 6 bases, with 12 bases lying between them. CDR1 is SNHLY and CDR2 is FYNNEI in the germline V gene.

This clone was picked up one time. The V and J genes are TRBV19 and TRBJ2-7, with a possible D match to TRBD1 (6 bases). Germline V gene sequence: CDR1 LNHDA, CDR2 SQIVND (reference sequence). This CDR3 contains 14 residues. V lost 3 bases, J lost 4 bases, and 13 bases lay in between. CDR3 region: CASSIARGDYEQYF. CDR3 DNA: TGTGCCAGTAGTATCGCCAGGGGAGATTACGAGCAGTACTTC. Full variable domain (missing parts from reference TRBV19 and TRBJ2-7): DGGITQSPKYLFRKEGQNVTLSCEQNLNHDAMYWYRQDPGQGLRLIYYSQIVNDFQKGDIAEGYSVSREKKESFPLTVTSAQKNPTAFYLCASSIARGDYEQYFGPGTRLTVT.

The chain is built from TRBV28 and TRBJ2-7; D possibly corresponds to TRBD2 (5 bases). Germline-derived CDR1 and CDR2 are MDHEN and SYDVKM. Trimming stripped 5 bases from V and 4 bases from J, with 18 bases between. The CDR3 runs 15 residues. CDR3 region: CASSPPVVGEYEQYF. The DNA of the CDR3 is TGTGCCAGCAGTCCTCCAGTGGTCGGGGAATACGAGCAGTACTTC. The whole variable domain, remainder taken from reference TRBV28 and TRBJ2-7, is DVKVTQSSRYLVKRTGEKVFLECVQDMDHENMFWYRQDPGLGLRLIYFSYDVKMKEKGDIPEGYSVSREKKERFSLILESASTNQTSMYLCASSPPVVGEYEQYFGPGTRLTVT.

The chain is built from TRBV11-2 and TRBJ1-6; 7 bases are a match to TRBD1. Germline V gene lookup returns CDR1 SGHAT and CDR2 FQNNGV. This CDR3 has 15 residues. J was trimmed by 7 bases and V by 5 bases; bases with no gene match: 8. This chain's CDR3 is CASSPRDSKNSPLHF. The CDR3 DNA sequence: TGTGCCAGCAGCCCGCGGGACAGTAAAAATTCACCCCTCCACTTT.

The chain links TRBV6-6 to TRBJ1-6; TRBD1 agrees at 10 bases. V dropped 5 bases and J dropped 10; count of bases not matched to a gene: 2. The CDR3 loop spans 13 amino acids. Germline loops: CDR1 MNHNY, CDR2 SVGAGI (reference sequence). The CDR3 protein is CASSGQGGSPLHF. CDR3 nucleotide sequence: TGTGCCAGCAGTGGACAGGGGGGCTCACCCCTCCACTTT.

J is TRBJ2-7 and V is TRBV9; TRBD1 aligns across 9 bases. Trimming removed 3 bases from V and 7 bases from J; junction bases left unmatched: 8. Germline V gene lookup returns CDR1 SGDLS and CDR2 YYNGEE. The length of the CDR3 is 14 residues. This CDR3 reads CASSALQGAGEQYF. The DNA of the CDR3 is TGTGCCAGCAGCGCCTTACAGGGGGCGGGTGAGCAGTACTTC.

The V and J genes are TRBV29-1 and TRBJ2-5; 7 bases line up with TRBD1. Looked up from germline, CDR1 is SQVTM and CDR2 is ANQGSEA. Trimming cost V 1 base and J 4 bases; bases outside gene matches: 9. This CDR3 region has 15 residues. CDR3 in DNA: TGCAGCGTTGAAGTGGCAGGGGGTTGGGGAGAGACCCAGTACTTC. As protein: CSVEVAGGWGETQYF.

CDR3 DNA: TGTGCCAGCAGTTCTCCGGGACTTAAGAACTATGGCTACACCTTC. It codes for CASSSPGLKNYGYTF. The chain links TRBV6-5 to TRBJ1-2; D is possibly TRBD1 (5 bases). This CDR3 is built from 15 residues. V was clipped by 4 bases and J by 2 bases, with 14 bases between them. Germline V lookup: CDR1 MNHEY, CDR2 SVGAGI.

The sample holds one count of this clone. The chain is built from TRBV7-2 and TRBJ1-5, with 8 bases lining up with TRBD1. Germline CDR1 reads SGHTA; CDR2 reads FQGNSA. Trimming cost V 3 bases and J 1 base; bases outside gene matches: 8. This CDR3 region has 17 residues. As DNA, the CDR3 is TGTGCCAGCAGCTTGAGCCAGGGGGCGCGGAGCAATCAGCCCCAGCATTTT. It is translated as CASSLSQGARSNQPQHF.